This TCR beta chain originates from a study of cytomegalovirus exposure and HLA in healthy donors. Only in-frame clones appear in the TCRdb table, and some are missing; sequencing was by immunoSEQ multiplex PCR. The sample includes about 130,000 clones, 89% of them seen just once. Per germline, CDR1 SGDLS and CDR2 YYNGEE. V was cut by 4 bases and J by 3 bases, with 17 bases left in between. The CDR3 loop spans 16 amino acids. This clone was picked up a small number of times. Its antigen is not identified. Overall study findings and caveats: Both high specificity and high sensitivity reportedly marked the classifier's diagnosis of cytomegalovirus status. Researchers catalogued under 200 TCR beta chains as cytomegalovirus-associated.

This chain connects TRBV9 to TRBJ1-5; D unclear. The sequencing input was PBMCs. This sequence originates from a woman under 30 in good health and CMV-seronegative. CDR3 residues: CASSPPRVRLNQPQHF. DNA of the CDR3: TGTGCCAGCAGCCCCCCGCGGGTCAGACTCAATCAGCCCCAGCATTTT.